The 5 T cell receptor beta chains presented below share a single source sample, sequenced in a study of blood T cells in healthy people across ages. Next came a second PCR, run for about 7 to 12 cycles, which used a sample-barcoded 5' primer along with a J-beta primer mix. TCRdb itself ran the 5' RACE reads through MiXCR, one entry per CDR3 protein. The sample comprises about 770,000 distinct CDR3 sequences, approximately 44% of which are singletons, and about 19% rests with the top ten. Source material: blood. The receptors come from a man aged 55 to 70 in good health.

This rearrangement joins TRBV7-2 to TRBJ2-3; 12 bases map to TRBD1. Trimming removed 1 base from V and 4 bases from J; junction bases left unmatched: 3. This CDR3 has 16 amino acids. Germline loops: CDR1 SGHTA, CDR2 FQGNSA. In DNA form, the CDR3 reads TGTGCCAGCAGCTTAGTAGGGACAGGGGGCCCAGATACGCAGTATTTT. This codes for CASSLVGTGGPDTQYF.

Of note for this clonotype: As the CDR3 is not closed by the conserved phenylalanine or tryptophan, this likely results from a read error. The chain has TRBV7-2 and TRBJ2-1; D may correspond to TRBD1 or TRBD2 (7 bases each). V lost 5 bases, J lost 7 bases, and 18 bases lay in between. Germline V gene sequence: CDR1 SGHTA, CDR2 FQGNSA. The length of the CDR3 is 15 residues. CDR3 in DNA: TGTGCCAGCAGCATGGCAGGGGGGGGGCATAATGAGCAGTTCTCC. Encoded protein: CASSMAGGGHNEQFS.

This clonotype was counted a few times. The V and J genes are TRBV5-1 and TRBJ1-2; 9 bases fit TRBD1. CDR1 is SGHRS, CDR2 YFSETQ, per germline. The V and J ends lost 4 bases and 5 bases, in that order; junction bases with no gene match: 3. The length of the CDR3 is 13 residues. The CDR3 DNA reads TGCGCCAGCAGCAAGGGACAGGGATATGGCTACACCTTC. Its translation: CASSKGQGYGYTF.

This chain connects TRBV11-2 to TRBJ2-5; 7 bases align to TRBD1. The CDR3 is made up of 17 amino acids. In germline, CDR1 is SGHAT, CDR2 FQNNGV. V lost 1 base and J lost 2; bases outside the gene matches: 10. CDR3 region: CASSLVVGGALQETQYF. The CDR3 DNA sequence: TGTGCCAGCAGCTTAGTGGTAGGGGGCGCCTTACAAGAGACCCAGTACTTC.

The V gene is TRBV9, the J gene TRBJ2-4, with D hard to call. The J call may be faulty, since TRBJ2-5 better matches the DNA end. The germline V gene has CDR1 SGDLS and CDR2 YYNGEE. CDR3 size: 14 residues. The CDR3 nucleotides are TGTGCCAGCAGCGTTTCTACAGCTCAAGAGACCCAGTACTTC. Protein product: CASSVSTAQETQYF.